The 22 T cell receptor beta chains in this list originate from one sample, sequenced in a study of blood T cell repertoires in COVID-19 (dated by TCRdb to the early 2020s). Libraries came from the immunoSEQ multiplex PCR assay. TCRdb retrieved this table from immuneACCESS and kept in-frame rearrangements only. Not all clones are present; in checked studies, unresolved V genes account for under half, and no reason is known for the remainder. This sample gives around 140,000 clones in total; about 89% of them show up just once. Roughly 3.9% of the sample is in the top ten clones. Input material: peripheral blood. Source of these receptors: a man in his 60s with COVID-19, enrolled during active disease.

The chain has TRBV6-5 and TRBJ2-7, with D possibly being TRBD1 (6 bases). The CDR3 spans 15 residues. Germline CDR1 reads MNHEY; CDR2 reads SVGAGI. V shed 5 bases and J shed 7 bases, with 21 bases lying between them. As DNA, the CDR3 is TGTGCCAGCAGTCGCAACAGGGTAGGGGCGAGTGAGCAGTACTTC. Translation: CASSRNRVGASEQYF.

The genes are TRBV6-5 and TRBJ1-5; TRBD1 matches at 7 bases. The ends lost 6 bases at V and 2 bases at J; junction bases unmatched: 7. The CDR3 runs to 15 residues. The germline gives CDR1 MNHEY, CDR2 SVGAGI. Here the CDR3 DNA reads TGTGCCAGCAGACCTACAGGGGACGGCAATCAGCCCCAGCATTTT. Amino acids: CASRPTGDGNQPQHF.

The chain joins TRBV7-2 to TRBJ2-7; weak D call: TRBD2 (5 bases). Between the trimmed V and J ends, which lost 5 bases and 0 bases, there was a span of 14 bases. Germline V gene data show CDR1 as SGHTA and CDR2 as FQGNSA. This CDR3 is built from 15 residues. This chain's CDR3 is CASSPLLGSSYEQYF. In DNA form, the CDR3 reads TGTGCCAGCAGCCCCCTTCTAGGGAGCTCCTACGAGCAGTACTTC. Complete variable domain (other parts from reference TRBV7-2 and TRBJ2-7): GAGVSQSPSNKVTEKGKDVELRCDPISGHTALYWYRQSLGQGLEFLIYFQGNSAPDKSGLPSDRFSAERTGGSVSTLTIQRTQQEDSAVYLCASSPLLGSSYEQYFGPGTRLTVT.

The gene calls are TRBV6-2 or TRBV6-3 and TRBJ1-5; D call uncertain. The CDR3 extends over 17 amino acids. V was pared by 6 bases and J by 4 bases, with 22 bases between. From germline, CDR1 is MNHEY and CDR2 SVGEGT. CDR3 sequence reads: CASSLGDTFLPNQPQHF. The CDR3 DNA reads as TGTGCCAGCAGCCTCGGTGACACCTTTCTACCTAATCAGCCCCAGCATTTT.

V gene TRBV2 combines with J gene TRBJ2-7; 9 bases map to TRBD1. This CDR3 is 15 amino acids long. V shed 6 bases and J 5 bases; nucleotides not matched to a gene: 11. The V gene's germline CDR1 is SNHLY and CDR2 FYNNEI. The CDR3 coding sequence is TGTGCCAGCAGGACCCGGGACAGGGTAATCAACGAGCAGTACTTC. Translation: CASRTRDRVINEQYF.

The V call is TRBV12-3 or TRBV12-4, the J call TRBJ1-2; weak D call: TRBD1 (6 bases). Trimming left V 6 bases short and J 6 bases short, with 11 bases between. The CDR3 is 12 residues long. The CDR3: CASSYRVDGYTF. Written as DNA, the CDR3 is TGTGCCAGCAGCTACAGGGTGGATGGCTACACCTTC.

The chain recombines TRBV5-4 with TRBJ2-1; 9 nucleotides agree with TRBD1. The V and J ends lost 4 bases and 8 bases, in that order; junction bases with no gene match: 16. CDR1 is SGHNT, CDR2 YYREEE, per germline (reference sequence). The CDR3 extends over 17 amino acids. DNA of the CDR3: TGTGCCAGCAGCGCGGACACAGGGGGCCGCTTTAATCATGAGCAGTTCTTC. As protein: CASSADTGGRFNHEQFF.

V and J are TRBV7-3 and TRBJ1-1; maybe TRBD1 (5 bases). The CDR3 is 13 residues long. V lost 4 bases and J lost 4, with 10 bases in between. CDR1 SGHTA and CDR2 FQGTGA come from the germline V gene. CDR3 nucleotide sequence: TGTGCCAGCAGCTACCAGGGCGGCACTGAAGCTTTCTTT. Translated: CASSYQGGTEAFF. The full variable domain, its missing parts supplied by reference TRBV7-3 and TRBJ1-1, is GAGVSQTPSNKVTEKGKYVELRCDPISGHTALYWYRQSLGQGPEFLIYFQGTGAADDSGLPNDRFFAVRPEGSVSTLKIQRTERGDSAVYLCASSYQGGTEAFFGQGTRLTVV.

The J gene is TRBJ1-5, the V gene TRBV2; no reliable D call. The V gene lost 5 bases and the J gene lost 6 bases, with 14 bases spanning the gap. The CDR3 extends over 14 amino acids. The germline CDR1 and CDR2 sequences are SNHLY and FYNNEI. The CDR3 loop is CASSKDRLSQPQHF. CDR3 bases: TGTGCCAGCAGTAAGGACCGACTAAGTCAGCCCCAGCATTTT.

This chain connects TRBV5-1 to TRBJ2-1; a weak D match, TRBD2 (6 bases). Germline V gene lookup returns CDR1 SGHRS and CDR2 YFSETQ. V was cut by 2 bases and J by 8 bases, with 8 bases left in between. The CDR3 is made up of 12 amino acids. The CDR3 DNA reads as TGCGCCAGCAGCTTTTCGGGGGATGAGCAGTTCTTC. Residues: CASSFSGDEQFF. Complete variable domain (other parts from reference TRBV5-1 and TRBJ2-1): KAGVTQTPRYLIKTRGQQVTLSCSPISGHRSVSWYQQTPGQGLQFLFEYFSETQRNKGNFPGRFSGRQFSNSRSEMNVSTLELGDSALYLCASSFSGDEQFFGPGTRLTVL.

The chain uses TRBV9 and TRBJ1-6, with 11 bases fitting TRBD1. The CDR3 loop spans 18 amino acids. Trimming at V came to 3 bases and at J to 1 base, leaving 6 bases not matched to a gene. Germline V gene sequence: CDR1 SGDLS, CDR2 YYNGEE. CDR3 in amino acids: CASSGTGGASSYNSPLHF. The CDR3 nucleotides are TGTGCCAGCAGCGGGACAGGGGGCGCCTCATCCTATAATTCACCCCTCCACTTT.

The V and J genes are TRBV10-1 and TRBJ1-3; the D gene is possibly TRBD1 (5 bases). Germline values: CDR1 WNHNN, CDR2 SYGVQD (reference sequence). This CDR3 is 14 amino acids long. V lost 0 bases and J 2 bases, leaving 5 bases between the germline ends. The CDR3 here is CASSESGPGNTIYF. CDR3 nucleotide sequence: TGCGCCAGCAGTGAGTCGGGGCCTGGAAACACCATATATTTT.

This chain links TRBV11-2 with TRBJ1-1, with no clear D. CDR1 SGHAT and CDR2 FQNNGV come from the germline V gene. The CDR3 is 13 residues long. Trimming took 1 base from V and 4 from J, leaving 7 bases between them. CDR3 nucleotide sequence: TGTGCCAGCAGCTTAGGAGTTCGCACTGAAGCTTTCTTT. This gives the protein CASSLGVRTEAFF.

J is TRBJ1-2 and V is TRBV29-1, with a weak D call TRBD1 (6 bases). CDR3 length: 11 residues. Per the germline V gene, CDR1 is SQVTM and CDR2 is ANQGSEA. CDR3: CSGGGGSGYTF. CDR3 bases: TGCAGTGGGGGCGGGGGCTCTGGCTACACCTTC.

V and J are TRBV25-1 and TRBJ2-3, with 7 bases aligning to TRBD2. The CDR3 sequence is 16 residues long. Trimming took 2 bases from V and 0 from J; bases not matched to a gene: 5. Germline assignment: CDR1 MGHDK and CDR2 SYGVNS. DNA of the CDR3: TGTGCCAGCAGTGAAGCTAAGCGGGGTAGCACAGATACGCAGTATTTT. Amino acids: CASSEAKRGSTDTQYF. The full variable domain, with the rest looked up from reference TRBV25-1 and TRBJ2-3, is EADIYQTPRYLVIGTGKKITLECSQTMGHDKMYWYQQDPGMELHLIHYSYGVNSTEKGDLSSESTVSRIRTEHFPLTLESARPSHTSQYLCASSEAKRGSTDTQYFGPGTRLTVL.

This clone is a singleton in its sample. The chain is built from TRBV9 and TRBJ1-4; D ambiguous. The CDR3 is 15 amino acids. The V end lost 2 bases, the J end lost 4 bases, and 12 bases lay between the germline ends. Germline assignment: CDR1 SGDLS and CDR2 YYNGEE. In DNA, the CDR3 is TGTGCCAGCAGCGTCCGTGGAGGGAGTAATGAAAAACTGTTTTTT. Encoded protein: CASSVRGGSNEKLFF.

This clone was recorded only once. The chain employs TRBV19 and TRBJ1-1; weak D call: TRBD1 (5 bases). The CDR3 contains 11 residues. The V end lost 3 bases, the J end lost 11 bases, and 10 bases lay between the germline ends. Germline V gene sequence: CDR1 LNHDA, CDR2 SQIVND (reference sequence). CDR3 DNA: TGTGCCAGTAGTATGGGGGGGTTGGCTTTCTTT. This sequence encodes CASSMGGLAFF.

V gene TRBV5-1 combines with J gene TRBJ1-2; 8 nucleotides match TRBD1. CDR1 and CDR2 (germline): SGHRS, YFSETQ. V shed 7 bases and J 5 bases; nucleotides not matched to a gene: 4. The CDR3 totals 12 residues. This CDR3 is CASSGQGYGYTF. For the CDR3, the DNA is TGCGCCAGCTCCGGACAGGGTTATGGCTACACCTTC.

This clone was recorded a few times. This sequence joins TRBV6-6 and TRBJ1-4; the match to TRBD1 covers 8 bases. The ends lost 5 bases at V and 7 bases at J; junction bases unmatched: 15. This CDR3 has 17 amino acids. Germline lookup yields CDR1 MNHNY and CDR2 SVGAGI (reference sequence). Written as DNA, the CDR3 is TGTGCCAGCAGTCCTTACGCCTTTCAGGGGGCAGGTGAAAAACTGTTTTTT. This codes for CASSPYAFQGAGEKLFF.

V is TRBV10-3 and J is TRBJ2-6; D is unclear. V lost 3 bases and J lost 9, with 3 bases in between. CDR3 length: 11 residues. Per the germline V gene, CDR1 is ENHRY and CDR2 is SYGVKD. The CDR3: CAISDLNVLTF. The CDR3 DNA sequence: TGTGCCATCAGTGACCTCAACGTCCTGACTTTC.

This rearrangement joins TRBV25-1 to TRBJ2-3; TRBD2 is a possible D gene (6 bases). The germline V gene encodes CDR1 MGHDK and CDR2 SYGVNS. The CDR3 is made up of 12 amino acids. V dropped 9 bases and J dropped 5 bases, with 12 bases sitting between them. The CDR3 DNA reads TGTGCCAGTAAACTGGGGGGAGATACGCAGTATTTT. Amino acids: CASKLGGDTQYF.

This sequence joins TRBV11-2 and TRBJ2-5; 8 bases are shared with TRBD2. The CDR3 runs 15 residues. V shed 1 base, J shed 4 bases, and the junction held 5 bases outside the gene matches. Per germline, CDR1 SGHAT and CDR2 FQNNGV. The CDR3 DNA sequence: TGTGCCAGCAGCTTAGCCGGCGGGGGGATAGAGACCCAGTACTTC. Residues: CASSLAGGGIETQYF.